The 27 T cell receptor beta chains reported below all come from one sample, sequenced in a study of neurological immune-mediated disorders. TCRdb re-derived calls from the 5' RACE reads in MiXCR, one entry per CDR3 protein. This sample has some 47,000 distinct CDR3 sequences, with about 6.9% found just once. The source material was CD4+ T cells from blood. The receptors here all came from a woman aged 40 to 55 in good health.

This clonotype has ten or more counts. V is TRBV20-1 and J is TRBJ1-5, with D maybe TRBD1 (5 bases). The CDR3 length is 14 residues. Trimming removed 0 bases from V and 3 bases from J, with 9 bases in between. CDR1 and CDR2 from the germline V gene are DFQATT and SNEGSKA (reference sequence). The chain's CDR3 is CSARDRTLNQPQHF. In DNA, the CDR3 is TGCAGTGCTAGAGATCGGACACTCAATCAGCCCCAGCATTTT.

This clonotype was counted at least ten times. The chain carries TRBV5-1 and TRBJ1-1; no definite D call. V lost 2 bases and J 4 bases, leaving 9 bases between the germline ends. The length of the CDR3 is 13 residues. The germline V gene has CDR1 SGHRS and CDR2 YFSETQ. CDR3 in amino acids: CASSFEEGTEAFF. CDR3 DNA sequence: TGCGCCAGCAGCTTCGAGGAGGGCACTGAAGCTTTCTTT.

The table lists this clonotype with many counts. This chain uses TRBV7-9 with TRBJ2-7; TRBD1 agrees at 10 bases. The junction had 4 bases not matched to a gene; V was cut back by 3 bases and J by 5 bases. The germline V gene encodes CDR1 SEHNR and CDR2 FQNEAQ (reference sequence). The CDR3 extends over 14 amino acids. The CDR3 DNA reads TGTGCCAGCAGCTTGGGACAGGGGACGGACGAGCAGTACTTC. The encoded protein is CASSLGQGTDEQYF.

Ten or more counts support this clonotype. This chain connects TRBV20-1 to TRBJ1-4, with D tentatively TRBD1 (5 bases). The germline V gene has CDR1 DFQATT and CDR2 SNEGSKA (reference sequence). V was pared by 0 bases and J by 3 bases, with 11 bases between. The CDR3 covers 15 residues. The CDR3 reads CSARDSGTSNEKLFF. In DNA, the CDR3 is TGCAGTGCTAGAGATTCAGGGACGTCTAATGAAAAACTGTTTTTT.

This clonotype was recorded many times. The rearrangement joins TRBV29-1 to TRBJ1-1, with TRBD1 as a possible D gene (5 bases). The CDR3 extends over 15 amino acids. Trimming took off 7 bases at V and 1 base at J, with 19 bases between the two ends. The V gene's germline CDR1 is SQVTM and CDR2 ANQGSEA. The DNA for the CDR3 is TGCAGCGCCCCCCCTCCCGGGACGGCGAACACTGAAGCTTTCTTT. Amino acids: CSAPPPGTANTEAFF.

This clonotype showed up many times. V is TRBV28 and J is TRBJ1-4, with D perhaps TRBD1 (5 bases). Germline assignment: CDR1 MDHEN and CDR2 SYDVKM. The CDR3 loop spans 15 amino acids. The V gene lost 6 bases and the J gene lost 5 bases, with 16 bases spanning the gap. CDR3 nucleotide sequence: TGTGCCAGCAGAAAAATTCAGGGAGTCAATGAAAAACTGTTTTTT. This codes for CASRKIQGVNEKLFF.

This clonotype was counted many times. This sequence joins TRBV2 and TRBJ1-6, with 11 bases that match TRBD1. Per the germline V gene, CDR1 is SNHLY and CDR2 is FYNNEI. The J segment lost 7 bases and the V segment lost 8 bases, leaving 10 bases of the junction unmatched. The CDR3 is 16 residues long. The CDR3 DNA follows: TGTGCCAGCCGGCCCGGACAGGGGGCGACCAATTCACCCCTCCACTTT. This encodes CASRPGQGATNSPLHF.

This clonotype was picked up many times. The chain employs TRBV29-1 and TRBJ2-5, with D perhaps matching TRBD2 (5 bases). Germline CDR1 is SQVTM and CDR2 is ANQGSEA. Trimming cost V 6 bases and J 5 bases, with 16 bases left between them. CDR3 size: 13 residues. CDR3 nucleotide sequence: TGCAGCGTCCTCTCAATGGGAGCGGAGACCCAGTACTTC. Its protein product is CSVLSMGAETQYF.

This clonotype was seen repeatedly, ten times or more. V is TRBV2 and J is TRBJ2-3, with D unclear. Trimming took 7 bases from V and 1 from J, leaving 12 bases between them. Germline V gives CDR1 SNHLY, CDR2 FYNNEI. The CDR3 sequence is 14 residues long. CDR3 in amino acids: CASTGGYGTDTQYF. CDR3 coding DNA: TGTGCCAGCACCGGCGGATATGGCACAGATACGCAGTATTTT.

The V gene is TRBV11-2, the J gene TRBJ2-1; no clear D gene. V lost 4 bases to trimming and J lost 8 bases, with 9 bases between them. From germline, CDR1 is SGHAT and CDR2 FQNNGV. The CDR3 extends over 12 amino acids. The CDR3 protein is CASSYLADEQFF. CDR3 in DNA: TGTGCCAGCAGCTACCTCGCGGATGAGCAGTTCTTC.

The table lists this clonotype with many counts. V usage is TRBV5-1 and J usage is TRBJ2-5; no clear D gene. This CDR3 comprises 15 residues. CDR1 and CDR2 (germline): SGHRS, YFSETQ. The V end lost 0 bases, the J end lost 5 bases, and 14 bases lay between the germline ends. The CDR3 spells CASSLVGSTLETQYF. The CDR3 bases are TGCGCCAGCAGCTTGGTTGGGTCAACACTTGAGACCCAGTACTTC.

This clonotype rates as medium-sized. The gene calls are TRBV20-1 and TRBJ1-5; D unresolved. CDR1 and CDR2 from the germline V gene are DFQATT and SNEGSKA (reference sequence). The CDR3 totals 14 residues. Trimming shortened V by 2 bases and J by 0 bases, and 8 bases separated the two germline ends. As DNA, the CDR3 is TGCAGTGCTAGACTGCACGGTAGCAATCAGCCCCAGCATTTT. The encoded protein is CSARLHGSNQPQHF.

There are many counts of this clonotype. The V and J genes are TRBV20-1 and TRBJ1-1, with D hard to call. V lost 6 bases and J 4 bases, leaving 18 bases between the germline ends. CDR1 and CDR2 (germline): DFQATT, SNEGSKA (reference sequence). The CDR3 has 14 amino acids. DNA of the CDR3: TGCAGTGCCGTACCTGGGCGCGTGAGCACTGAAGCTTTCTTT. As protein: CSAVPGRVSTEAFF.

In its sample, this clonotype was seen many times. The V gene is TRBV11-2, the J gene TRBJ1-4, with a weak D call TRBD1 (6 bases). The CDR3 has 15 amino acids. V was cut by 3 bases and J by 8 bases, with 16 bases left in between. CDR1 is SGHAT, CDR2 FQNNGV, per germline. The CDR3 coding sequence is TGTGCCAGCAGCTTTCGAGCCAGGGGTGAAGAAAAACTGTTTTTT. This sequence encodes CASSFRARGEEKLFF. Supplemented by reference TRBV11-2 and TRBJ1-4, the full variable domain reads EAGVAQSPRYKIIEKRQSVAFWCNPISGHATLYWYQQILGQGPKLLIQFQNNGVVDDSQLPKDRFSAERLKGVDSTLKIQPAKLEDSAVYLCASSFRARGEEKLFFGSGTQLSVL.

The sample holds many counts of this clonotype. The gene calls are TRBV10-3 and TRBJ2-2, with 7 bases that match TRBD1. The germline V gene encodes CDR1 ENHRY and CDR2 SYGVKD. The V gene end was trimmed by 6 bases and the J gene end by 0 bases; junction bases not matched to a gene: 7. The length of the CDR3 is 16 residues. The CDR3 sequence is CAIRNDRATNTGELFF. In nucleotides, the CDR3 is TGTGCCATCAGGAACGACAGGGCTACGAACACCGGGGAGCTGTTTTTT.

This clonotype occurred many times. The V gene is TRBV5-1, the J gene TRBJ2-5; D is possibly TRBD2 (6 bases). The V end was cut by 1 base, the J end by 4 bases, with 11 bases between. This CDR3 has 14 residues. Germline values: CDR1 SGHRS, CDR2 YFSETQ. CDR3 sequence reads: CASSLISGRETQYF. The CDR3 bases are TGCGCCAGCAGCTTGATAAGCGGGCGAGAGACCCAGTACTTC. Based on the CDR3 plus reference TRBV5-1 and TRBJ2-5, the full variable domain is KAGVTQTPRYLIKTRGQQVTLSCSPISGHRSVSWYQQTPGQGLQFLFEYFSETQRNKGNFPGRFSGRQFSNSRSEMNVSTLELGDSALYLCASSLISGRETQYFGPGTRLLVL.

This clonotype was seen ten or more times. The chain combines TRBV24-1 with TRBJ2-1; D could derive from TRBD1 or TRBD2 (5 bases each). Deletions cut 7 bases from V and 5 bases from J, with 17 bases between. Germline loops: CDR1 KGHDR, CDR2 SFDVKD. This CDR3 has 15 amino acids. CDR3 in amino acids: CATSPSVGPNNEQFF. The DNA for the CDR3 is TGTGCCACCAGCCCCTCGGTGGGACCAAACAATGAGCAGTTCTTC.

This clonotype was counted ten times or more. For the CDR3, the DNA is TGCGCCAGCAGCCCATGGACAGACTACACTGAAGCTTTCTTT. Translating gives CASSPWTDYTEAFF. V and J are TRBV5-1 and TRBJ1-1, with a weak D call TRBD1 (6 bases). The CDR3 contains 14 residues. Germline V lookup: CDR1 SGHRS, CDR2 YFSETQ. V was pared by 4 bases and J by 3 bases, with 13 bases between. Combining the CDR3 with reference TRBV5-1 and TRBJ1-1 gives the whole variable domain KAGVTQTPRYLIKTRGQQVTLSCSPISGHRSVSWYQQTPGQGLQFLFEYFSETQRNKGNFPGRFSGRQFSNSRSEMNVSTLELGDSALYLCASSPWTDYTEAFFGQGTRLTVV.

This clonotype was detected many times. The chain carries TRBV5-1 and TRBJ2-3; 15 positions match TRBD2. The V gene end was trimmed by 4 bases and the J gene end by 6 bases; junction bases not matched to a gene: 12. The germline gives CDR1 SGHRS, CDR2 YFSETQ. The CDR3 consists of 18 residues. The CDR3 DNA is TGCGCCAGCAGCAAGGGACTAGCGGGAGGCCGCACTTTGGATACGCAGTATTTT. Its translation: CASSKGLAGGRTLDTQYF. Full variable domain (remainder filled in from reference TRBV5-1 and TRBJ2-3): KAGVTQTPRYLIKTRGQQVTLSCSPISGHRSVSWYQQTPGQGLQFLFEYFSETQRNKGNFPGRFSGRQFSNSRSEMNVSTLELGDSALYLCASSKGLAGGRTLDTQYFGPGTRLTVL.

This clonotype was seen at least ten times. This chain links TRBV7-2 with TRBJ1-1; D call uncertain. The V end lost 1 base, the J end lost 7 bases, and 7 bases lay between the germline ends. This CDR3 contains 12 residues. CDR1 is SGHTA, CDR2 FQGNSA, per germline. The CDR3 protein is CASSLGQIEAFF. CDR3 nucleotides: TGTGCCAGCAGCTTAGGTCAGATTGAAGCTTTCTTT.

This clonotype was detected ten times or more. The rearrangement uses TRBV5-1 and TRBJ2-2; the D is unclear. The V and J ends lost 0 bases and 2 bases respectively, with 8 bases between them. There are 15 residues in the CDR3. CDR1 is SGHRS and CDR2 is YFSETQ in the germline V gene. The CDR3 spells CASSLGLLNTGELFF. CDR3 bases: TGCGCCAGCAGCTTGGGCCTCTTAAACACCGGGGAGCTGTTTTTT.

This clonotype has ten or more counts. One base away lies a much larger clone, so this may be a sequencing read error. V is TRBV28 and J is TRBJ1-2, with D perhaps matching TRBD1 (6 bases). V was trimmed by 6 bases and J by 4 bases, leaving 9 bases between them. Germline V gives CDR1 MDHEN, CDR2 SYDVKM. The CDR3 runs to 12 residues. The CDR3 bases are TGTGCCAGCAGCTACAGGGTCTATGGCTACACCTTC. Its protein product is CASSYRVYGYTF.

Ten or more counts support this clonotype. This chain uses TRBV28 with TRBJ2-2, with a possible D match to TRBD2 (6 bases). Trimming shortened V by 5 bases and J by 1 base, and 11 bases separated the two germline ends. CDR1 MDHEN and CDR2 SYDVKM come from the germline V gene. The CDR3 consists of 15 residues. DNA for the CDR3: TGTGCCAGCAGTCCCGGGACTCTGAACACCGGGGAGCTGTTTTTT. Amino acids: CASSPGTLNTGELFF.

This clonotype was seen at least ten times. The chain links TRBV18 to TRBJ1-1; D unclear. Trimming removed 5 bases at V and 1 base at J, with 11 bases between. CDR1 and CDR2 from the germline V gene are KGHSH and LQKENI. The CDR3 length is 14 residues. CDR3 sequence (DNA): TGTGCCAGCTCAGATCCCAGCCGGAACACTGAAGCTTTCTTT. Translated, it gives CASSDPSRNTEAFF. Combining the CDR3 with reference TRBV18 and TRBJ1-1 gives the whole variable domain NAGVMQNPRHLVRRRGQEARLRCSPMKGHSHVYWYRQLPEEGLKFMVYLQKENIIDESGMPKERFSAEFPKEGPSILRIQQVVRGDSAAYFCASSDPSRNTEAFFGQGTRLTVV.

This clonotype was found many times. The chain combines TRBV11-2 with TRBJ2-3, with D unclear. Trimming cost V 0 bases and J 2 bases, with 6 bases left between them. Germline V lookup: CDR1 SGHAT, CDR2 FQNNGV. The CDR3 totals 14 residues. The CDR3 sequence: CASSLDYPTDTQYF. In DNA, the CDR3 is TGTGCCAGCAGCTTAGATTATCCCACAGATACGCAGTATTTT.

This clonotype was picked up many times. The CDR3 DNA sequence: TGCAGTGCGCCTTCCATTAGTGGGGCGCGGATTAGCTACACCTTC. Its translation: CSAPSISGARISYTF. The chain has TRBV20-1 and TRBJ1-2; a weak D match, TRBD1 (5 bases). Germline CDR1 DFQATT, CDR2 SNEGSKA (reference sequence). CDR3 length: 15 residues. V was pared by 6 bases and J by 9 bases, with 26 bases between.

This clonotype has only a few counts. The rearrangement links TRBV29-1 to TRBJ2-4; TRBD2 agrees at 11 bases. The CDR3 has 14 residues. The trim removed 4 bases at V and 5 bases at J, leaving 4 bases unmatched. CDR1 is SQVTM and CDR2 is ANQGSEA in the germline V gene. CDR3 region: CSVGEGLAENIQYF. CDR3 nucleotide sequence: TGCAGCGTTGGGGAGGGACTAGCGGAAAACATTCAGTACTTC. The full variable domain, in which reference TRBV29-1 and TRBJ2-4 provide the parts outside the CDR3, is SAVISQKPSRDICQRGTSLTIQCQVDSQVTMMFWYRQQPGQSLTLIATANQGSEATYESGFVIDKFPISRPNLTFSTLTVSNMSPEDSSIYLCSVGEGLAENIQYFGAGTRLSVL.